This T cell receptor (beta chain) was captured in a study of cytomegalovirus exposure and HLA in healthy donors. Note on this clone: What it binds is unknown.

Germline V gene sequence: CDR1 SQVTM, CDR2 ANQGSEA. Trimming removed 4 bases at V and 6 bases at J, with 15 bases between. The CDR3 is made up of 13 amino acids. Whole-study results and caveats: TCR beta V- and J-gene trimming, according to a later analysis, was linked to a missense DCLRE1C variant.

In the PCR, 60 Vbeta and 13 Jbeta primers were used. The repertoire was sequenced with immunoSEQ multiplex PCR; TCRdb's copy has only in-frame clones and lacks some. The profile shows roughly 100,000 clones, roughly three quarters of them singletons. The chain is built from TRBV29-1 and TRBJ1-2; D not resolved. The TCR was taken from a male donor in good health and CMV-seropositive. Sequenced input: PBMCs. In nucleotides, the CDR3 is TGCAGCGTTGGGTTATCCGGGGATGATGGCTACACCTTC. This gives the protein CSVGLSGDDGYTF. The whole variable domain, remainder taken from reference TRBV29-1 and TRBJ1-2, is SAVISQKPSRDICQRGTSLTIQCQVDSQVTMMFWYRQQPGQSLTLIATANQGSEATYESGFVIDKFPISRPNLTFSTLTVSNMSPEDSSIYLCSVGLSGDDGYTFGSGTRLTVV.